The T cell receptor beta chain under discussion was sequenced for a study of CD8 T cells in Susac syndrome. Random hexamers primed reverse transcription of about 0.5 to 1 ug RNA. MiXCR, run by TCRdb on the immunoSEQ multiplex PCR reads, gives a single entry per CDR3 protein. The sample yields 55,000 to 85,000 distinct CDR3 sequences, 96% seen once. The germline V gene encodes CDR1 SQVTM and CDR2 ANQGSEA. V was clipped by 6 bases and J by 5 bases, with 16 bases between them. The CDR3 spans 13 residues. This TCR derives from a human donor with multiple sclerosis. J is TRBJ2-5 and V is TRBV29-1; no definite D call. The material sequenced was CD4+ T cells from PBMCs. CDR3 in amino acids: CSVKTAPSETQYF. The CDR3 DNA sequence: TGCAGCGTAAAAACGGCGCCTTCGGAGACCCAGTACTTC.